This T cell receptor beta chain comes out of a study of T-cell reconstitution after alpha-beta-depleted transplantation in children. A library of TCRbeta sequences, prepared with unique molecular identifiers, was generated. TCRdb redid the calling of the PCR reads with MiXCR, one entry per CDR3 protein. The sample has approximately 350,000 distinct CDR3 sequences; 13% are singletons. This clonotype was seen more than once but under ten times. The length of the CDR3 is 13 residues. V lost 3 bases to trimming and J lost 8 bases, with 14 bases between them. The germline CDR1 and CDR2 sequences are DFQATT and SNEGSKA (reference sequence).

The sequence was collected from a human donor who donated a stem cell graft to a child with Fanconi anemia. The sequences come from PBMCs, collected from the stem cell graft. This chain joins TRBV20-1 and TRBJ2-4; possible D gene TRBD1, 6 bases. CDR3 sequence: CSARTQGSDIQYF. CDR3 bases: TGCAGTGCTAGGACACAGGGATCGGACATTCAGTACTTC.